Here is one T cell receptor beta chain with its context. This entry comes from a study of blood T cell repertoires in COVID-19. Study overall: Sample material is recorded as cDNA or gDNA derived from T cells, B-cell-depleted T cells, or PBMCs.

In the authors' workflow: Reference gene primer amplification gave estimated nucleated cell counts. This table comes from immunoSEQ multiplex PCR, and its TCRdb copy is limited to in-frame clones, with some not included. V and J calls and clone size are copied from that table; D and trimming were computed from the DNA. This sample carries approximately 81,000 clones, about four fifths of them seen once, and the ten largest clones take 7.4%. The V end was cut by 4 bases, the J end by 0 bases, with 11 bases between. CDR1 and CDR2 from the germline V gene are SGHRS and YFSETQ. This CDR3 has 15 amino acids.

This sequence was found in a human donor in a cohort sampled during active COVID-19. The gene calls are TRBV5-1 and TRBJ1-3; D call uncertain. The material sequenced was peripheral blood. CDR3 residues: CASSASGNSGNTIYF. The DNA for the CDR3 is TGCGCCAGCAGCGCCTCGGGGAACTCTGGAAACACCATATATTTT.